The source of this T cell receptor beta chain is a study of T cells in Graves' hyperthyroidism and ophthalmopathy. Study context: The blood sample was taken at first diagnosis, before treatment began. Study observations and caveats: Blood also carried most thyroid clonotypes expanded above 0.001.

Exclusion followed for patients with uncontrolled infection, other autoimmune disease, pregnancy or lactation. Diagnosing involved the use of clinical symptoms, serum thyroxine and TRAb, thyroid ultrasound and orbital computed tomography. The TCR beta CDR3 regions underwent amplification using RNA transcripts as the source. With the HTBI primer set, the TCR CDR3 went through a first round of RT-PCR. Each CDR3 protein is one row after TCRdb ran MiXCR on the multiplex PCR reads. In the table there are around 530,000 distinct CDR3 sequences, 17% of which are singletons. In this sample, this clonotype turned up a few times. What it binds is not known. Trimming took 3 bases from V and 11 from J, leaving 11 bases between them. CDR3 length: 12 amino acids.

The V call is TRBV12-3 or TRBV12-4, the J call TRBJ1-5; D is possibly TRBD1 (5 bases). This TCR came from a woman under 30 with Graves' ophthalmopathy. Source material: blood. CDR3 protein: CASSFHRGSQHF. CDR3 bases: TGTGCCAGCAGTTTCCACCGGGGGTCCCAGCATTTT.